The sequence of this T cell receptor (beta chain) was determined in a study of tumor-infiltrating lymphocytes in primary liver carcinoma. Across the study: In every tissue type, samples returned a similar yield of roughly 3.65 to 7.5 million productive TCRbeta reads. Study findings and constraints: Top-250-clone fractions were significantly higher in tumors than in blood (p = 0.039). In tumor-adjacent and tumor-blood pairs, overlap was lower than in tumor region pairs. Samples, which were bulk and unsorted, did not allow CD4+ and CD8+ repertoires to be compared.

The authors made TCR beta cDNA from 400 to 550 ng total RNA with a constant-region primer. It was through three nested multiplex PCR rounds of slightly modified ARM-PCR that TCR beta libraries arose. It was with TRBV1-TRBV30 forward primers and a C-beta reverse primer that the first two PCR rounds were run, at roughly 10 cycles each. One entry per CDR3 protein, called by TCRdb with MiXCR from the multiplex PCR reads. The table includes about 320,000 distinct CDR3 sequences, less than 75% detected once. This clonotype was seen just once. Its antigen is not identified. Just one base apart from a much larger clone, this may be a read error. Germline V gene data show CDR1 as MNHEY and CDR2 as SVGAGI. The CDR3 loop spans 19 amino acids. Alongside blood RNA obtained from unsorted whole blood, germline DNA was also extracted.

The J gene is TRBJ2-1, the V gene TRBV6-5; 8 bases map to TRBD2. This receptor was taken from a middle-aged man with primary liver carcinoma and hepatitis B virus infection. The sample comprised peripheral blood. The CDR3 is CASSHSPGVERESGNEQFF. The CDR3 DNA reads TGTGCCAGCAGTCACTCTCCGGGGGTCGAGCGGGAGTCGGGCAATGAGCAGTTCTTC.